This T cell receptor beta chain stems from a study of cytomegalovirus exposure and HLA in healthy donors. In regard to this clone: Its antigen is currently unknown.

Findings of the study overall: TRBV6-2, TRBV6-3 and some other V segments were excluded as indistinguishable.

The PCR contained 60 Vbeta and 13 Jbeta primers. Clones were read by immunoSEQ multiplex PCR, and TCRdb kept only the in-frame ones, dropping some. The sample holds fewer than 70,000 clones. Trimming shortened V by 3 bases and J by 1 base, and 9 bases separated the two germline ends. CDR1 is LNHDA and CDR2 is SQIVND in the germline V gene (reference sequence). This CDR3 has 14 residues. The source of this sequence is a man aged 25 to 45 in good health and CMV-seropositive. Sequences were obtained from PBMCs. The V call is TRBV19, the J call TRBJ1-1; D unclear. The CDR3 DNA reads as TGTGCCAGTAGTATCCGGGAGCAGAACACTGAAGCTTTCTTT. It translates to CASSIREQNTEAFF.